These T cell receptor beta chains were read from a single sample in a study of blood T cell repertoires in COVID-19. Profiled with immunoSEQ multiplex PCR; TCRdb holds only in-frame clones, not every one. The sample records about 49,000 clones, around 86% being singletons. The sequenced sample was peripheral blood. The receptors originated from a woman over 75 with COVID-19, enrolled during active disease. The CDR3 runs from the conserved cysteine through the conserved F or W. Each record gives: clone size, J gene, D gene, CDR3 length, V gene, CDR3 DNA, CDR3 protein. A D gene is named only where the DNA matches it firmly. Part of the rows lack a size; the others show once, few, many or a class for expanded clones.

abundance: -; j_gene: TRBJ1-2; d_gene: TRBD1; len: 16; v_gene: TRBV19; CDR3nt: TGTGCCAGTAGTTTTCGGACAGGGGATCCTAACTATGGCTACACCTTC; CDR3aa: CASSFRTGDPNYGYTF
abundance: -; j_gene: TRBJ2-1; d_gene: -; len: 14; v_gene: TRBV2; CDR3nt: TGTGCCAGCAGATCGAGCGCTTCCTACAATGAGCAGTTCTTC; CDR3aa: CASRSSASYNEQFF
abundance: -; j_gene: TRBJ2-7; d_gene: TRBD1; len: 13; v_gene: TRBV7-9; CDR3nt: TGTGCCGGGTCCCGGACAGGGGGCCGCGAGCAGTACTTC; CDR3aa: CAGSRTGGREQYF
abundance: once; j_gene: TRBJ1-2; d_gene: -; len: 13; v_gene: TRBV19; CDR3nt: TGTGCCAGTAGTCAGGACAGAAACTATGGCTACACCTTC; CDR3aa: CASSQDRNYGYTF
abundance: -; j_gene: TRBJ2-5; d_gene: -; len: 13; v_gene: TRBV19; CDR3nt: TGTGCCAGTAGCCGGACATCCTGGGAGACCCAGTACTTC; CDR3aa: CASSRTSWETQYF
abundance: -; j_gene: TRBJ2-7; d_gene: TRBD2; len: 14; v_gene: TRBV28; CDR3nt: TGTGCCAGCAGGGGAGGGGCCTCCCCCTACGAGCAGTACTTC; CDR3aa: CASRGGASPYEQYF
abundance: -; j_gene: TRBJ2-5; d_gene: TRBD2; len: 14; v_gene: TRBV10-1; CDR3nt: TGCGCCAGCAGTGGGCGGGAGGCCCCGGAGACCCAGTACTTC; CDR3aa: CASSGREAPETQYF
abundance: -; j_gene: TRBJ2-5; d_gene: -; len: 15; v_gene: TRBV7-7; CDR3nt: TGTGCTAGCAGCTTAATTTTTGCGGACCAAGAGACCCAGTACTTC; CDR3aa: CASSLIFADQETQYF
abundance: -; j_gene: TRBJ2-7; d_gene: TRBD2; len: 17; v_gene: TRBV11-2; CDR3nt: TGTGCCAGCAGCTTAAATGGTGCGGGAGGGTACCCGGACGAGCAGTACTTC; CDR3aa: CASSLNGAGGYPDEQYF
abundance: -; j_gene: TRBJ2-1; d_gene: TRBD2; len: 18; v_gene: TRBV15; CDR3nt: TGTGCCACCAGCAGAGAGGTACTAGCGGGAGCCTCCTACAATGAGCAGTTCTTC; CDR3aa: CATSREVLAGASYNEQFF
abundance: -; j_gene: TRBJ2-4; d_gene: TRBD2; len: 18; v_gene: TRBV28; CDR3nt: TGTGCCAGCAGTTTATTTCATTTCGGGCGGGAGGCCAAAAACATTCAGTACTTC; CDR3aa: CASSLFHFGREAKNIQYF
abundance: -; j_gene: TRBJ1-6; d_gene: TRBD1; len: 15; v_gene: TRBV5-8; CDR3nt: TGTGCCAGTACCAGGGGGATAACGGATCCTTCACCCCTCCACTTT; CDR3aa: CASTRGITDPSPLHF
abundance: -; j_gene: TRBJ2-1; d_gene: -; len: 16; v_gene: TRBV19; CDR3nt: TGTGCCAGTAGTCTGGATGCGGCAGGGGCGTACAATGAGCAGTTCTTC; CDR3aa: CASSLDAAGAYNEQFF
abundance: few; j_gene: TRBJ2-7; d_gene: -; len: 13; v_gene: TRBV4-2; CDR3nt: TGTGCCAGCAGCCAAGATTACTTTTACGAGCAGTACTTC; CDR3aa: CASSQDYFYEQYF
abundance: -; j_gene: TRBJ2-5; d_gene: -; len: 14; v_gene: TRBV11-2; CDR3nt: TGTGCCAGCAGCCGCCACCAGGGGGGCGAGACCCAGTACTTC; CDR3aa: CASSRHQGGETQYF
abundance: many; j_gene: TRBJ1-6; d_gene: -; len: 16; v_gene: TRBV10-3; CDR3nt: TGTGCCATCTCGCCAGGTTCCAGCTCCTATAATTCACCCCTCCACTTT; CDR3aa: CAISPGSSSYNSPLHF
abundance: -; j_gene: TRBJ2-7; d_gene: TRBD2; len: 16; v_gene: TRBV7-2; CDR3nt: TGTGCCAGCAGCTTCAATAGACTAGCGGCCATGGTCGAGCAGTACTTC; CDR3aa: CASSFNRLAAMVEQYF
abundance: -; j_gene: TRBJ2-2; d_gene: TRBD1; len: 13; v_gene: TRBV30; CDR3nt: TGTGCCTGGAGACGGACAGGGGCCGGGGAGCTGTTTTTT; CDR3aa: CAWRRTGAGELFF
abundance: -; j_gene: TRBJ1-4; d_gene: -; len: 13; v_gene: TRBV5-1; CDR3nt: TGCGCCAGCTCGAGGGTTGTTAATGAAAAACTGTTTTTT; CDR3aa: CASSRVVNEKLFF
abundance: once; j_gene: TRBJ2-4; d_gene: TRBD1; len: 14; v_gene: TRBV10-3; CDR3nt: TGTGCCATCAGTGAGGGGGGACAGGGGGACATTCAGTACTTC; CDR3aa: CAISEGGQGDIQYF
abundance: -; j_gene: TRBJ2-3; d_gene: -; len: 13; v_gene: TRBV5-1; CDR3nt: TGCGCCAGCAGCTTAGCGCCCACAGATACGCAGTATTTT; CDR3aa: CASSLAPTDTQYF
abundance: -; j_gene: TRBJ2-2; d_gene: TRBD1; len: 14; v_gene: TRBV7-3; CDR3nt: TGTGCCAGCAGCTGGACAGGGGGAACCGGGGAGCTGTTTTTT; CDR3aa: CASSWTGGTGELFF
abundance: -; j_gene: TRBJ2-1; d_gene: -; len: 13; v_gene: TRBV7-8; CDR3nt: TGTGCCAGCTCGGGGAAATCCTACAATGAGCAGTTCTTC; CDR3aa: CASSGKSYNEQFF
abundance: -; j_gene: TRBJ2-3; d_gene: -; len: 18; v_gene: TRBV18; CDR3nt: TGTGCCAGCTCACGCCTGGACAGCCCCAAAACTAGCACAGATACGCAGTATTTT; CDR3aa: CASSRLDSPKTSTDTQYF
abundance: -; j_gene: TRBJ2-7; d_gene: -; len: 14; v_gene: TRBV27; CDR3nt: TGTGCCAGCAGTTCCCAAGCCTCGGGCTACGAGCAGTACTTC; CDR3aa: CASSSQASGYEQYF
abundance: -; j_gene: TRBJ2-1; d_gene: -; len: 21; v_gene: TRBV21-1; CDR3nt: TGTGCCAGCAGTAAGGGGGGTCGAGCCGGGACTAGCGGGAGGGGCTACAATGAGCAGTTCTTC; CDR3aa: CASSKGGRAGTSGRGYNEQFF
abundance: once; j_gene: TRBJ1-1; d_gene: -; len: 14; v_gene: TRBV19; CDR3nt: TGTGCCAGTAGTATAGAGCCACGGTCCACTGAAGCTTTCTTT; CDR3aa: CASSIEPRSTEAFF
abundance: -; j_gene: TRBJ2-3; d_gene: -; len: 13; v_gene: TRBV7-2; CDR3nt: TGTGCCAGCAGCTTAGCCCGGACAGATACGCAGTATTTT; CDR3aa: CASSLARTDTQYF
abundance: -; j_gene: TRBJ2-3; d_gene: TRBD2; len: 17; v_gene: TRBV27; CDR3nt: TGTGCCAGCACGGCGAGCGGGAGAACCTCTGGCACAGATACGCAGTATTTT; CDR3aa: CASTASGRTSGTDTQYF
abundance: -; j_gene: TRBJ2-2; d_gene: -; len: 18; v_gene: TRBV9; CDR3nt: TGTGCCAGCAGCGTAAGGCGGGGCCATGAGTCGGGGACCGGGGAGCTGTTTTTT; CDR3aa: CASSVRRGHESGTGELFF
abundance: -; j_gene: TRBJ2-7; d_gene: -; len: 14; v_gene: TRBV19; CDR3nt: TGTGCCAGTAGTATTCAGGCTACAAAATACGAGCAGTACTTC; CDR3aa: CASSIQATKYEQYF
abundance: -; j_gene: TRBJ2-3; d_gene: -; len: 15; v_gene: TRBV5-1; CDR3nt: TGCGCCAGCGGGGGACTCGGGTCTTTCACAGATACGCAGTATTTT; CDR3aa: CASGGLGSFTDTQYF
abundance: -; j_gene: TRBJ2-7; d_gene: TRBD2; len: 14; v_gene: TRBV18; CDR3nt: TGTGCCAGCTCACCGGGACTAGCGGGATTTTTTGAGTACTTC; CDR3aa: CASSPGLAGFFEYF
abundance: -; j_gene: TRBJ1-2; d_gene: TRBD1; len: 16; v_gene: TRBV5-4; CDR3nt: TGTGCCAGCAGCTTGGGGGGACAGGCGTTAAACTATGGCTACACCTTC; CDR3aa: CASSLGGQALNYGYTF
abundance: -; j_gene: TRBJ2-1; d_gene: TRBD2; len: 15; v_gene: TRBV3-1/TRBV3-2; CDR3nt: TGTGCCAGCAGCCAAGATCTCAGCGGGGCGGCGAAGCAGTTCTTC; CDR3aa: CASSQDLSGAAKQFF
abundance: -; j_gene: TRBJ1-2; d_gene: TRBD1; len: 14; v_gene: TRBV28; CDR3nt: TGTGCCAGCATTACGGGACAGACGAATTATGGCTACACCTTC; CDR3aa: CASITGQTNYGYTF
abundance: -; j_gene: TRBJ2-7; d_gene: TRBD2; len: 13; v_gene: TRBV27; CDR3nt: TGTGCCAGCAGTATAGCGGGACCCTACGAGCAGTACTTC; CDR3aa: CASSIAGPYEQYF
abundance: -; j_gene: TRBJ2-3; d_gene: TRBD2; len: 15; v_gene: TRBV9; CDR3nt: TGTGCCAGCAGCTTACCGGGACTAATTTCGGATACGCAGTATTTT; CDR3aa: CASSLPGLISDTQYF
abundance: -; j_gene: TRBJ2-2; d_gene: -; len: 16; v_gene: TRBV3-1/TRBV3-2; CDR3nt: TGTGCCAGCAGTCGTTTGGGCTCGAAGAACACCGGGGAGCTGTTTTTT; CDR3aa: CASSRLGSKNTGELFF
abundance: once; j_gene: TRBJ2-1; d_gene: TRBD2; len: 16; v_gene: TRBV7-2; CDR3nt: TGTGCCAGCAGCTTAGGAGGACTAGCGGGATACAATGAGCAGTTCTTC; CDR3aa: CASSLGGLAGYNEQFF
abundance: -; j_gene: TRBJ1-2; d_gene: -; len: 12; v_gene: TRBV12-3/TRBV12-4; CDR3nt: TGTGCCAGCACCACACAGGGATATGGCTACACCTTC; CDR3aa: CASTTQGYGYTF
abundance: few; j_gene: TRBJ2-2; d_gene: -; len: 12; v_gene: TRBV28; CDR3nt: TGTGCCAGCAGCCTTCTCACCGGGGAGCTGTTTTTT; CDR3aa: CASSLLTGELFF
abundance: few; j_gene: TRBJ1-2; d_gene: -; len: 15; v_gene: TRBV19; CDR3nt: TGTGCCAGTAGTATCGGGCAGGGAGGATCGAGAGGCTACACCTTC; CDR3aa: CASSIGQGGSRGYTF
abundance: -; j_gene: TRBJ1-4; d_gene: TRBD1; len: 16; v_gene: TRBV28; CDR3nt: TGTGCCAGCAGGTTCTATTTCCGGACAGGGAATGAAAAACTGTTTTTT; CDR3aa: CASRFYFRTGNEKLFF
abundance: -; j_gene: TRBJ1-2; d_gene: -; len: 13; v_gene: TRBV6-6; CDR3nt: TGTGCCAGCAGTTATGGGAGTGAGTATGGCTACACCTTC; CDR3aa: CASSYGSEYGYTF
abundance: -; j_gene: TRBJ1-3; d_gene: -; len: 16; v_gene: TRBV4-1; CDR3nt: TGCGCCAGCAGCTTACGACAGGACGACTCTGGAAACACCATATATTTT; CDR3aa: CASSLRQDDSGNTIYF
abundance: -; j_gene: TRBJ1-2; d_gene: TRBD1; len: 13; v_gene: TRBV6-5; CDR3nt: TGTGCCAGCAGCCGGGACAGGGGGGTCGGCTACACCTTC; CDR3aa: CASSRDRGVGYTF
abundance: -; j_gene: TRBJ2-1; d_gene: TRBD1; len: 15; v_gene: TRBV12-5; CDR3nt: TGTGCTAGTGGGGCCGGGACAGGGGCCTACAATGAGCAGTTCTTC; CDR3aa: CASGAGTGAYNEQFF
abundance: -; j_gene: TRBJ1-5; d_gene: -; len: 13; v_gene: TRBV29-1; CDR3nt: TGCAGCGTTGTCTATGGGGGCTCTCAGCCCCAGCATTTT; CDR3aa: CSVVYGGSQPQHF
abundance: -; j_gene: TRBJ1-6; d_gene: TRBD1; len: 15; v_gene: TRBV10-3; CDR3nt: TGTGCCACTCAAGAAGGGGACAGGGTAAATTCACCCCTCCACTTT; CDR3aa: CATQEGDRVNSPLHF
abundance: -; j_gene: TRBJ2-3; d_gene: -; len: 16; v_gene: TRBV5-8; CDR3nt: TGTGCCAGCAGCTTGGCAGCGGTCCTCGGGGGAGATACGCAGTATTTT; CDR3aa: CASSLAAVLGGDTQYF
abundance: -; j_gene: TRBJ1-1; d_gene: -; len: 13; v_gene: TRBV5-1; CDR3nt: TGCGCCAGCAGCTTATCCCCGGGTACTGAAGCTTTCTTT; CDR3aa: CASSLSPGTEAFF
abundance: -; j_gene: TRBJ2-5; d_gene: TRBD2; len: 12; v_gene: TRBV7-8; CDR3nt: TGTGCCAGCAGCTTAACGGGGGGGGGCCAGTACTTC; CDR3aa: CASSLTGGGQYF
abundance: -; j_gene: TRBJ2-1; d_gene: TRBD2; len: 14; v_gene: TRBV9; CDR3nt: TGTGCCAGCAGCGTAGGACTAGCTCTAAATGAGCAGTTCTTC; CDR3aa: CASSVGLALNEQFF
abundance: -; j_gene: TRBJ1-1; d_gene: -; len: 15; v_gene: TRBV7-9; CDR3nt: TGTGCCAGCAGCTCGGGACACGTTGAGAACACTGAAGCTTTCTTT; CDR3aa: CASSSGHVENTEAFF
abundance: -; j_gene: TRBJ2-1; d_gene: TRBD2; len: 14; v_gene: TRBV6-5; CDR3nt: TGTGCCAGCAGGCCGGGACTACCCAAGGATGAGCAGTTCTTC; CDR3aa: CASRPGLPKDEQFF
abundance: -; j_gene: TRBJ2-1; d_gene: TRBD2; len: 15; v_gene: TRBV28; CDR3nt: TGTGCCAGCAGTTACCGGGACTACCAGAACAATGAGCAGTTCTTC; CDR3aa: CASSYRDYQNNEQFF
abundance: -; j_gene: TRBJ2-7; d_gene: -; len: 15; v_gene: TRBV21-1; CDR3nt: TGTGCCAGCAGCTCATTGGCGGGAGGTTCCTACGAGCAGTACTTC; CDR3aa: CASSSLAGGSYEQYF
abundance: -; j_gene: TRBJ2-5; d_gene: -; len: 15; v_gene: TRBV18; CDR3nt: TGTGCCAGCTCACCACTAGCCCGGCCCGAAGAGACCCAGTACTTC; CDR3aa: CASSPLARPEETQYF